Listed below are T cell receptor beta chains from one sample, sequenced in a study of blood T cell repertoires in COVID-19. Data came from immunoSEQ multiplex PCR; TCRdb stores just in-frame clones and leaves some out. The data hold more than 55,000 clones, with about 70% observed a single time. Source material: peripheral blood. The source is a woman between 65 and 79 years old with acute or convalescent COVID-19. The CDR3 runs from the conserved cysteine through the conserved F or W. The D gene is left open where the match is weak. The size entry is marked missing in some rows and otherwise reads once, few, many or a size class.

d_gene,j_gene,v_gene,abundance,CDR3nt,CDR3aa
.,TRBJ2-5,TRBV5-4,.,TGTGCCAGCAGCCCCACACGCCCGGGGGAGACCCAGTACTTC,CASSPTRPGETQYF
TRBD2,TRBJ2-2,TRBV6-4,.,TGTGCCAGCAGTCGCTCGACTAGCGGGGGCCCATACACCGGGGAGCTGTTTTTT,CASSRSTSGGPYTGELFF
TRBD1,TRBJ1-1,TRBV6-4,.,TGTGCCAGCAAACAGGGGAGTGACACTGAAGCTTTCTTT,CASKQGSDTEAFF
TRBD1,TRBJ1-2,TRBV5-1,.,TGCGCCAGCAGCTTTGCCCCGGGACAGGGGACGTTTAACTATGGCTACACCTTC,CASSFAPGQGTFNYGYTF
.,TRBJ1-2,TRBV11-2,.,TGTGCCAGCGGACCCGGGGGACTGATACATGGCTACACCTTC,CASGPGGLIHGYTF
TRBD1,TRBJ2-1,TRBV4-1,.,TGCGCCAGCAGCCAAGACTCGGGACAGGGGAGACCTAATGAGCAGTTCTTC,CASSQDSGQGRPNEQFF
.,TRBJ1-1,TRBV12-3/TRBV12-4,.,TGTGCCAGCAGTGAGCTAGACACTGAAGCTTTCTTT,CASSELDTEAFF
.,TRBJ1-2,TRBV7-3,.,TGTGCCAGCAGCTTAAGGTCCGGATCCCGCCTAGGATTCTATGGCTACACCTTC,CASSLRSGSRLGFYGYTF
.,TRBJ2-1,TRBV5-1,.,TGCGCCAGCAAACCCTCTGGGGGCCACCCGAGCTCCTACAATGAGCAGTTCTTC,CASKPSGGHPSSYNEQFF
TRBD1,TRBJ1-1,TRBV5-6,.,TGTGCCAGCAGCTGGAAGGCAGGGGGCCGTACTGAAGCTTTCTTT,CASSWKAGGRTEAFF
.,TRBJ1-5,TRBV21-1,.,TGTGCCAGCAGCAAAGGCGGTAAGGGGGACAGGATTTCGCCCCAGCATTTT,CASSKGGKGDRISPQHF
.,TRBJ1-1,TRBV30,.,TGTGCCTGGAGTGTTCGACTTAACACTGAAGCTTTCTTT,CAWSVRLNTEAFF
.,TRBJ1-5,TRBV4-1,.,TGCGCCAGCAGCCAAGTGGACAGAAGCAATCAGCCCCAGCATTTT,CASSQVDRSNQPQHF
.,TRBJ1-2,TRBV5-1,.,TGCGCCAGCGGCCTTGGGGAGGGTGTCTATGGCTACACCTTC,CASGLGEGVYGYTF
.,TRBJ2-2,TRBV5-6,.,TGTGCCAGCAGCAGGGGCGACTTGAACACCGGGGAGCTGTTTTTT,CASSRGDLNTGELFF
.,TRBJ1-5,TRBV2,.,TGTGCCAGCAGCCGTCCTTACGGGCAGGGAGGAGAACAGCCCCAGCATTTT,CASSRPYGQGGEQPQHF
.,TRBJ1-6,TRBV19,.,TGTGCCAGTAGTCCGGGGTTCTGGAGGGCCCTCCACTTT,CASSPGFWRALHF
.,TRBJ1-2,TRBV7-2,few,TGTGCCAGCAGCTCTAGAAAGTGGACAGAGTATGGCTACACCTTC,CASSSRKWTEYGYTF
TRBD2,TRBJ2-1,TRBV29-1,.,TGCAGCGTTGATGGCCTAGCGGGGGGGGTAAATGAGCAGTTCTTC,CSVDGLAGGVNEQFF
.,TRBJ2-3,TRBV5-1,few,TGCGCCAGCAGCACTCGACAGACAGATACGCAGTATTTT,CASSTRQTDTQYF
.,TRBJ1-5,TRBV5-4,.,TGTGCCAGCAGCCGCATGACATCAGGGAACGATTATAGCAATCAGCCCCAGCATTTT,CASSRMTSGNDYSNQPQHF
TRBD1,TRBJ2-5,TRBV4-1,.,TGCGCCAGCAAATCACAGGGGGACGGAGAGACCCAGTACTTC,CASKSQGDGETQYF
TRBD1,TRBJ1-4,TRBV5-1,.,TGCGCCAGCAGCGGAACCCGACAGGGCGGGTATGAAAAACTGTTTTTT,CASSGTRQGGYEKLFF
TRBD2,TRBJ2-1,TRBV2,.,TGTGCCAGCAGTTTTAGCGGGGGGCCCTCCTACAATGAGCAGTTCTTC,CASSFSGGPSYNEQFF
.,TRBJ2-2,TRBV19,.,TGTGCCAGTAGTAGGCAGGGCGGAGGGGAGCTGTTTTTT,CASSRQGGGELFF
.,TRBJ2-4,TRBV29-1,.,TGCAGCGTTGAGATTAGTCCGGGAACCAAAAACATTCAGTACTTC,CSVEISPGTKNIQYF
.,TRBJ1-2,TRBV18,.,TGTGCCAGCTCACCCCGATGGGGCGACTATGGCTACACCTTC,CASSPRWGDYGYTF
TRBD1,TRBJ2-7,TRBV15,.,TGTGCCACCAGCGGATCACTCGGGACAGGTTCCTACGAGCAGTACTTC,CATSGSLGTGSYEQYF
.,TRBJ2-7,TRBV6-5,.,TGTGCCAGCAGTTGGGTCCTAGGAGGACCCTACGAGCAGTACTTC,CASSWVLGGPYEQYF